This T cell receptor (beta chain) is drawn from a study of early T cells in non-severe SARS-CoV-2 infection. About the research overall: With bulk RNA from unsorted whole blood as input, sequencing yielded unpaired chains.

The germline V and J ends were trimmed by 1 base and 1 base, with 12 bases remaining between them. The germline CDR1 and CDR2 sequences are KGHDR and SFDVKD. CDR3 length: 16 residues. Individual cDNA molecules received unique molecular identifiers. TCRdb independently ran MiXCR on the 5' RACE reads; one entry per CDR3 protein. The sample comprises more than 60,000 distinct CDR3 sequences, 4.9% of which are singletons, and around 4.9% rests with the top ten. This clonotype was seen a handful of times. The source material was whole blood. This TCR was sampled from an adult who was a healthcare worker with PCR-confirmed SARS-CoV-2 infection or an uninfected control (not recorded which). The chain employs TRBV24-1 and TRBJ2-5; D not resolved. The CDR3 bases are TGTGCCACCAGTGATTTTCGTGTCGGGTCCCAAGAGACCCAGTACTTC. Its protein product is CATSDFRVGSQETQYF.